This record concerns one TCR beta chain sequence. The PCR ran on 60 Vbeta and 13 Jbeta primers. Profiling relied on immunoSEQ multiplex PCR, and the TCRdb table lists in-frame clones only, not all of them. Of under 110,000 clones detected, 76% appear once; the ten largest clones hold 4.1%. Germline values: CDR1 MGHDK, CDR2 SYGVNS. This CDR3 is built from 13 residues. V was trimmed by 4 bases and J by 0 bases, leaving 5 bases between them. These data originate in a study of cytomegalovirus exposure and HLA in healthy donors. The chain joins TRBV25-1 to TRBJ2-3, with TRBD2 as a possible D gene (5 bases). The clonotype originates from a middle-aged man in good health and CMV-seronegative. Sequencing input: PBMCs. Written as DNA, the CDR3 is TGTGCCAGCAGTGGGGAGAGCACAGATACGCAGTATTTT. It is translated as CASSGESTDTQYF.